The source of this T cell receptor (beta chain) is a study of shared clonotypes between healthy human individuals. About the study: Donors consisted of a couple of women and a few men between 18 and 49.

Each subset's genomic DNA was split evenly across several immunoSEQ plates. The input for sorted-subset replicate PCRs was around 0.2 ug DNA, 25,000 to 30,000 T cell genomes. Measured with immunoSEQ multiplex PCR; TCRdb has only the in-frame clones, and not every one. The sample contains about 2 million clones, around 96% of which appear only once. Cells designated naive CD8 were CD45RO-negative and were positively selected for CCR7, with terminally differentiated effector memory CD45RA+ cells excluded. Every donor was a Caucasian adult from Nashville, Tennessee. Germline V gene sequence: CDR1 SGHRS, CDR2 YFSETQ. Between the trimmed V and J ends, which lost 0 bases and 7 bases, there was a span of 17 bases. The CDR3 runs to 15 residues.

The source of this sequence is a man between 18 and 29 years old in good health. V usage is TRBV5-1 and J usage is TRBJ2-7, with D possibly matching TRBD1 (6 bases). Source material: naive CD8+ T cells sorted from blood. The CDR3 protein is CASSLVTGKFQEQYF. In nucleotides, the CDR3 is TGCGCCAGCAGCTTGGTTACAGGGAAATTTCAGGAGCAGTACTTC. Looking up the rest from reference TRBV5-1 and TRBJ2-7 gives the full variable domain: KAGVTQTPRYLIKTRGQQVTLSCSPISGHRSVSWYQQTPGQGLQFLFEYFSETQRNKGNFPGRFSGRQFSNSRSEMNVSTLELGDSALYLCASSLVTGKFQEQYFGPGTRLTVT.